This is a list of T cell receptor beta chains from one sample in a study of regulatory T cells in long-lasting Graves disease. TCRdb independently ran MiXCR on the multiplex PCR reads; one entry per CDR3 protein. The repertoire holds about 420,000 distinct CDR3 sequences, with roughly 15% as singletons. This sample also appeared in a second study, on T cells in Graves' hyperthyroidism and ophthalmopathy.

This specimen consisted of peripheral blood mononuclear cells (PBMCs), obtained at new diagnosis, from a patient treated with antithyroid drugs. Receptors were obtained from a woman under 30 with Graves disease. Each CDR3 is given with its conserved first and last residue. Each record gives: clone size, CDR3 length, V gene, D gene, J gene, CDR3 DNA, CDR3 protein. A D gene is named only where the DNA matches it firmly. Size is omitted from some rows. Given values are once, few, many or a class for expanded clones.

>few|13|TRBV7-2|-|TRBJ1-2
TGTGCCAGCAGCTTGAGGGCAGGGAATGGCTACACCTTC
CASSLRAGNGYTF
>-|16|TRBV5-1|-|TRBJ2-7
TGCGCCAGCAGCTTGGATGGCGCGGGCACCCCCTACGAGCAGTACTTC
CASSLDGAGTPYEQYF
>many|16|TRBV28|-|TRBJ2-1
TGTGCCAGCAGTTTTTGGGACTCCGAAAAGGTCAATGAGCAGTTCTTC
CASSFWDSEKVNEQFF
>few|14|TRBV30|-|TRBJ2-6
TGTGCCTGGAGGGAAGGCCCTGGGGCCAACGTCCTGACTTTC
CAWREGPGANVLTF
>-|15|TRBV6-2/TRBV6-3|-|TRBJ1-4
TGTGCCAGCAGTTACTCGGGGGCAACTAATGAAAAACTGTTTTTT
CASSYSGATNEKLFF
>many|14|TRBV6-5|TRBD1|TRBJ1-4
TGTGCCAGCAGTTACTCTCGACAGGGCGGAAAACTGTTTTTT
CASSYSRQGGKLFF
>many|14|TRBV7-2|TRBD1|TRBJ2-4
TGTGCCAGCAGCCCCCCTGCCAGGGGGTCCATTCAGTACTTC
CASSPPARGSIQYF
>-|16|TRBV25-1|TRBD1|TRBJ2-2
TGTGCCAGCAGTGACCGGGACAGGGGGCACATCGGGGAGCTGTTTTTT
CASSDRDRGHIGELFF
>many|15|TRBV6-5|TRBD1|TRBJ1-1
TGTGCCAGCAGTTACCCTACAGGGGGGCGGACTGAAGCTTTCTTT
CASSYPTGGRTEAFF
>many|13|TRBV3-1|-|TRBJ1-5
TGTGCCAGCAGCCAAGTGATCTCTCAGCCCCAGCATTTT
CASSQVISQPQHF
>-|16|TRBV20-1|-|TRBJ2-5
TGCAGTGCATCGGGGGCCCTTACAGGGGTCGATGAGACCCAGTACTTC
CSASGALTGVDETQYF
>many|13|TRBV5-1|-|TRBJ2-1
TGCGCCAGCAGCAAGCCCGGAGCGGATGAGCAGTTCTTC
CASSKPGADEQFF
>many|14|TRBV7-3|TRBD1|TRBJ2-1
TGTGCCAGCAGACAGGGGGTGAATGTGGGTGAGCAGTTCTTC
CASRQGVNVGEQFF
>many|12|TRBV12-3/TRBV12-4|-|TRBJ2-5
TGTGCCAGCAGTCATTTAAAAGAGACCCAGTACTTC
CASSHLKETQYF
>-|14|TRBV4-1|TRBD2|TRBJ2-7
TGCGCCAGCAGCCAAGGGCGGGAGCAGGACGAGCAGTACTTC
CASSQGREQDEQYF
>few|14|TRBV5-1|TRBD1|TRBJ2-7
TGCGCCAGCTGCCCGGGACAGGGGGACTACGAGCAGTACTTC
CASCPGQGDYEQYF
>few|15|TRBV9|TRBD1|TRBJ1-4
TGTGCCAGCAGCCGGACGGGACAGCCAAATGAAAAACTGTTTTTT
CASSRTGQPNEKLFF
>-|18|TRBV18|-|TRBJ1-1
TGTGCCAGCTCACCACCCGAAGGGGTCGAGGTATTGGGCACTGAAGCTTTCTTT
CASSPPEGVEVLGTEAFF
>-|12|TRBV15|-|TRBJ2-7
TGTGCCACCAGCAGAGATCACAATGAGCAGTACTTC
CATSRDHNEQYF
>-|18|TRBV20-1|TRBD1|TRBJ1-5
TGCAGTGCTAGCCGCCCGGGGGACAGCAAATATAGCAATCAGCCCCAGCATTTT
CSASRPGDSKYSNQPQHF
>many|13|TRBV6-1|-|TRBJ1-2
TGTGCCAGCAGGGCGACAGAATTGTATGGCTACACCTTC
CASRATELYGYTF
>many|16|TRBV5-1|TRBD2|TRBJ2-2
TGCGCCAGCAGCTTGCGACTAGCGGGGTCCACCGGGGAGCTGTTTTTT
CASSLRLAGSTGELFF
>many|17|TRBV7-9|TRBD2|TRBJ2-3
TGCGCCAGCAGCCAAGATACTAGCGGGAGGGTGGGGTATACGCAGTATTTT
CASSQDTSGRVGYTQYF
>many|14|TRBV7-2|TRBD2|TRBJ2-1
TGTGCCAGCAGCTTTAGCGGGAGCCTCAATGAGCAGTTCTTC
CASSFSGSLNEQFF
>few|14|TRBV20-1|TRBD1|TRBJ1-4
TGCAGTGCTTCCGGACAGGGCCTAAATGAAAAACTGTTTTTT
CSASGQGLNEKLFF
>many|14|TRBV16|-|TRBJ2-1
TGTGCCAGCAGCCAAATCCGCACTTTGGGTGAGCAGTTCTTC
CASSQIRTLGEQFF
>-|12|TRBV7-2|-|TRBJ2-1
TGTGCCAGCAGCCCGGCCGGCCATGAGCAGTTCTTC
CASSPAGHEQFF
>few|21|TRBV28|TRBD2|TRBJ2-5
TGTGCCAGCAGTTTATTACCCCCTGGGACTAGCGGGAGGGCCGACCAAGAGACCCAGTACTTC
CASSLLPPGTSGRADQETQYF
>many|12|TRBV2|-|TRBJ1-1
TGTGCCAGCAAGACCCGAATCGCTGAAGCTTTCTTT
CASKTRIAEAFF
>-|15|TRBV18|-|TRBJ2-5
TGTGCCAGCTCACCACCGTCTCGGAGACAAGAGACCCAGTACTTC
CASSPPSRRQETQYF
>-|17|TRBV6-5|TRBD2|TRBJ2-2
TGTGCCAGCAGTTACTACGGACTAGCGGGGAACACCGGGGAGCTGTTTTTT
CASSYYGLAGNTGELFF
>-|18|TRBV2|TRBD1|TRBJ1-5
TGTGCCAGCAGTGAGAAACGCTTCGGGGGACAGGGGAATCAGCCCCAGCATTTT
CASSEKRFGGQGNQPQHF
>-|13|TRBV28|TRBD2|TRBJ2-1
TGTGCCAGCAGTGAGGGACTAGCGAGGGAGCAGTTCTTC
CASSEGLAREQFF